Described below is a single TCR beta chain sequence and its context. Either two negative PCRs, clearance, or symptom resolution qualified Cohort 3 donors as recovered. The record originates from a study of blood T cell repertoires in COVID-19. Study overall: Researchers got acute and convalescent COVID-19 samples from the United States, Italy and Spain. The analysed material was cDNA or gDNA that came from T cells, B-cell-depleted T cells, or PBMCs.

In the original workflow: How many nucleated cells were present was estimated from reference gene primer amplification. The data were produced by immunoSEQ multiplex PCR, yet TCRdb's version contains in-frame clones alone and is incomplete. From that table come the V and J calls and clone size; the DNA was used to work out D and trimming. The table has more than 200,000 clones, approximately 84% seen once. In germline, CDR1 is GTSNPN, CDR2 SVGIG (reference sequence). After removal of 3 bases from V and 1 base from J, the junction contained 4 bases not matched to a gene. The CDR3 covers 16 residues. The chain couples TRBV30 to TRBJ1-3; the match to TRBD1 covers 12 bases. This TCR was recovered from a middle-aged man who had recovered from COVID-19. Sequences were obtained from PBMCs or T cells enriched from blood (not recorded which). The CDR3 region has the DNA TGTGCCTGGAGACCGGGACAGGGGGCATCTGGAAACACCATATATTTT. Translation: CAWRPGQGASGNTIYF.